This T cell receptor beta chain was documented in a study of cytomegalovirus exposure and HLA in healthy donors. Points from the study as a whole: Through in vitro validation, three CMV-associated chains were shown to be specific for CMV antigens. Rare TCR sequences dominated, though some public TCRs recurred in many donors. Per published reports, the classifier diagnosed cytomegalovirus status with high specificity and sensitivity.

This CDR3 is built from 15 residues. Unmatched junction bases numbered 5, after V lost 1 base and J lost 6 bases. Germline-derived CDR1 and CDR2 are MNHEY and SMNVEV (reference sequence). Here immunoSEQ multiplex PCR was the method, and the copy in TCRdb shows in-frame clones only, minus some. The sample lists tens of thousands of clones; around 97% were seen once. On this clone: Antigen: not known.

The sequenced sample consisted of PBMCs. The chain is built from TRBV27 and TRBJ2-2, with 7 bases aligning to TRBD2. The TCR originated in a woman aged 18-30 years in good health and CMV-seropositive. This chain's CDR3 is CASSLFAGEAGELFF. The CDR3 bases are TGTGCCAGCAGTTTATTTGCGGGAGAGGCCGGGGAGCTGTTTTTT.